Listed below are T cell receptor beta chains from one sample, sequenced in a study of blood T cell repertoires in COVID-19. The assay was immunoSEQ multiplex PCR, and TCRdb's table has in-frame clones only and misses some. The table includes around 210,000 clones, around 80% detected once. The sample taken for sequencing was peripheral blood. The receptors come from a woman aged 70-85 years with acute or convalescent COVID-19. The CDR3 runs from the conserved cysteine through the conserved F or W. Fields, in order: clone size, V gene, J gene, D gene, CDR3 protein, CDR3 DNA. D genes are given only for firm matches. Not all rows give a size; the values are once, few, many and, for expanded clones, a class.

abundance: once; v_gene: TRBV27; j_gene: TRBJ2-7; d_gene: -; CDR3aa: CASRLVTGGSYEQYF; CDR3nt: TGTGCCAGCAGATTGGTAACCGGGGGCTCCTACGAGCAGTACTTC
abundance: many; v_gene: TRBV2; j_gene: TRBJ1-2; d_gene: -; CDR3aa: CASSEQVTGVNYGYTF; CDR3nt: TGTGCCAGCAGTGAACAAGTGACAGGTGTTAACTATGGCTACACCTTC
abundance: -; v_gene: TRBV18; j_gene: TRBJ1-6; d_gene: TRBD1; CDR3aa: CASSPPGQGYSPLHF; CDR3nt: TGTGCCAGCTCACCACCGGGACAGGGTTATTCACCCCTCCACTTT
abundance: few; v_gene: TRBV12-3/TRBV12-4; j_gene: TRBJ1-2; d_gene: TRBD1; CDR3aa: CASSLGTGDGYTF; CDR3nt: TGTGCCAGCAGTTTAGGGACAGGGGATGGCTACACCTTC
abundance: -; v_gene: TRBV11-1; j_gene: TRBJ2-2; d_gene: TRBD1; CDR3aa: CASKTLQGARTGELFF; CDR3nt: TGTGCCAGCAAGACCTTACAGGGGGCTCGGACCGGGGAGCTGTTTTTT
abundance: -; v_gene: TRBV4-1; j_gene: TRBJ2-1; d_gene: TRBD2; CDR3aa: CASSRGGLAYNEQFF; CDR3nt: TGCGCCAGCAGCCGTGGGGGACTAGCGTACAATGAGCAGTTCTTC
abundance: -; v_gene: TRBV5-6; j_gene: TRBJ2-7; d_gene: TRBD2; CDR3aa: CASSLVGRAWEQYF; CDR3nt: TGTGCCAGCAGCTTGGTCGGGAGGGCCTGGGAGCAGTACTTC
abundance: -; v_gene: TRBV9; j_gene: TRBJ2-2; d_gene: TRBD2; CDR3aa: CASSEWTSLDTGELFF; CDR3nt: TGTGCCAGCAGCGAATGGACTAGCCTTGACACCGGGGAGCTGTTTTTT
abundance: once; v_gene: TRBV7-8; j_gene: TRBJ1-1; d_gene: TRBD1; CDR3aa: CASSQREGQGYTEAFF; CDR3nt: TGTGCCAGCAGCCAACGGGAGGGACAGGGCTACACTGAAGCTTTCTTT
abundance: -; v_gene: TRBV6-6; j_gene: TRBJ2-7; d_gene: -; CDR3aa: CASSSGGYEQYF; CDR3nt: TGTGCCAGCAGTTCCGGCGGCTACGAGCAGTACTTC
abundance: once; v_gene: TRBV5-1; j_gene: TRBJ2-3; d_gene: -; CDR3aa: CASSTGGLGTDTQYF; CDR3nt: TGCGCCAGCAGCACCGGGGGGCTCGGAACAGATACGCAGTATTTT
abundance: -; v_gene: TRBV5-1; j_gene: TRBJ1-5; d_gene: -; CDR3aa: CASSLDGRNQPQHF; CDR3nt: TGCGCCAGCAGCTTGGACGGTCGCAATCAGCCCCAGCATTTT
abundance: -; v_gene: TRBV2; j_gene: TRBJ2-5; d_gene: -; CDR3aa: CASTIQGGSETQYF; CDR3nt: TGTGCCAGCACCATTCAGGGGGGTAGTGAGACCCAGTACTTC
abundance: once; v_gene: TRBV29-1; j_gene: TRBJ2-5; d_gene: TRBD2; CDR3aa: CSAGLAGRETQYF; CDR3nt: TGCAGCGCCGGACTAGCGGGACGGGAGACCCAGTACTTC
abundance: -; v_gene: TRBV6-5; j_gene: TRBJ2-7; d_gene: -; CDR3aa: CASSYLMGLEQYF; CDR3nt: TGTGCCAGCAGTTACTTGATGGGGCTAGAGCAGTACTTC
abundance: -; v_gene: TRBV19; j_gene: TRBJ2-5; d_gene: -; CDR3aa: CATQGGETQYF; CDR3nt: TGTGCCACACAGGGAGGGGAGACCCAGTACTTC
abundance: -; v_gene: TRBV10-3; j_gene: TRBJ2-3; d_gene: -; CDR3aa: CAISGSGDTQYF; CDR3nt: TGTGCCATCAGTGGGAGTGGGGATACGCAGTATTTT
abundance: -; v_gene: TRBV30; j_gene: TRBJ1-5; d_gene: TRBD1; CDR3aa: CAWRGTVNQPQHF; CDR3nt: TGTGCCTGGAGGGGGACAGTCAATCAGCCCCAGCATTTT
abundance: -; v_gene: TRBV5-6; j_gene: TRBJ2-3; d_gene: TRBD2; CDR3aa: CASNQPPKRETTDTQYF; CDR3nt: TGTGCCAGCAACCAGCCTCCCAAGCGGGAGACTACAGATACGCAGTATTTT
abundance: -; v_gene: TRBV27; j_gene: TRBJ2-2; d_gene: TRBD1; CDR3aa: CASSRTGAAGELFF; CDR3nt: TGTGCCAGCAGCCGAACAGGGGCGGCCGGGGAGCTGTTTTTT
abundance: -; v_gene: TRBV7-2; j_gene: TRBJ1-4; d_gene: TRBD1; CDR3aa: CASSSGQGTRKLFF; CDR3nt: TGTGCCAGCAGCTCGGGACAGGGGACCCGGAAACTGTTTTTT
abundance: few; v_gene: TRBV7-3; j_gene: TRBJ2-5; d_gene: -; CDR3aa: CASSLTERQTQYF; CDR3nt: TGTGCCAGCAGCTTAACCGAGCGGCAGACCCAGTACTTC
abundance: -; v_gene: TRBV5-1; j_gene: TRBJ2-1; d_gene: TRBD2; CDR3aa: CASSAAVAGAEQFF; CDR3nt: TGCGCCAGCAGCGCGGCGGTGGCGGGAGCTGAGCAGTTCTTC